This is a list of T cell receptor beta chains from one sample in a study of T cell responses to AZD1222 COVID-19 vaccine. Sequencing was performed with immunoSEQ multiplex PCR; in TCRdb, only in-frame clones are kept and a portion is missing. The profile covers over 100,000 clones, with around 90% appearing a single time and approximately 2.6% taken by the ten largest. Specimen: peripheral blood, collected 28 days after the second AZD1222 dose. The receptors were sampled from an adult who received the AZD1222 COVID-19 vaccine. CDR3s include the opening cysteine and the closing phenylalanine or tryptophan. D genes are given only for firm matches. Some rows have no size entry. The others give once, few or many, or a class for an expanded clone.

. TRBJ1-1 once TRBV5-1 CASSTPPENTEAFF TGCGCCAGCAGCACCCCCCCGGAGAACACTGAAGCTTTCTTT
. TRBJ1-2 . TRBV6-5 CASSYSTAVRYGYTF TGTGCCAGCAGTTACTCGACCGCCGTCCGGTATGGCTACACCTTC
TRBD1 TRBJ1-1 . TRBV18 CASSPTLGQGNTEAFF TGTGCCAGCTCACCAACCCTGGGACAGGGGAACACTGAAGCTTTCTTT
. TRBJ2-2 once TRBV6-2/TRBV6-3 CASSLRGRTGELFF TGTGCCAGCAGCCTACGGGGACGCACCGGGGAGCTGTTTTTT
TRBD1 TRBJ1-2 . TRBV18 CASSFGQGINYGYTF TGTGCCAGCTCATTCGGACAGGGGATTAACTATGGCTACACCTTC
. TRBJ2-6 . TRBV28 CASSLSSGANVLTF TGTGCCAGCAGTTTAAGCTCTGGGGCCAACGTCCTGACTTTC
TRBD1 TRBJ2-3 few TRBV2 CASMTGSESDTQYF TGTGCCAGTATGACAGGGAGTGAGTCAGATACGCAGTATTTT
. TRBJ1-2 . TRBV27 CASSLSASYGYTF TGTGCCAGCAGTTTAAGTGCCTCCTATGGCTACACCTTC
. TRBJ1-4 . TRBV2 CASNQANEKLFF TGTGCCAGCAACCAGGCAAATGAAAAACTGTTTTTT
. TRBJ1-3 . TRBV3-1/TRBV3-2 CASSQAANSGNTIYF TGTGCCAGCAGCCAAGCGGCGAACTCTGGAAACACCATATATTTT
. TRBJ1-2 . TRBV9 CASPPSPAPGGYGYTF TGTGCCAGCCCCCCCAGCCCCGCCCCGGGGGGTTATGGCTACACCTTC
. TRBJ2-5 . TRBV5-4 CASSLAQGKTQYF TGTGCCAGCAGCTTGGCACAGGGCAAGACCCAGTACTTC
. TRBJ1-1 . TRBV6-2/TRBV6-3 CASSYSAANTEAFF TGTGCCAGCAGTTACTCTGCGGCTAACACTGAAGCTTTCTTT
. TRBJ2-4 . TRBV29-1 CSVGRSQGNIQYF TGCAGCGTTGGCCGTTCTCAGGGAAACATTCAGTACTTC
. TRBJ1-5 . TRBV9 CASSVDVNQPQHF TGTGCCAGCAGCGTAGACGTCAATCAGCCCCAGCATTTT
. TRBJ1-2 . TRBV6-5 CASSYSLGVRGYTF TGTGCCAGCAGTTACTCGCTAGGGGTACGTGGCTACACCTTC
. TRBJ2-4 . TRBV24-1 CATSDPRTGAKNIQYF TGTGCCACCAGTGATCCCCGCACAGGAGCCAAAAACATTCAGTACTTC
TRBD1 TRBJ1-3 . TRBV11-2 CASSLDGTGLDTIYF TGTGCCAGCAGCTTAGATGGGACAGGACTCGACACCATATATTTT
. TRBJ1-4 . TRBV12-3/TRBV12-4 CASSRNEKLFF TGTGCCAGCAGCCGTAATGAAAAACTGTTTTTT
. TRBJ1-6 few TRBV9 CASSAQGGINNSPLHF TGTGCCAGCAGCGCCCAGGGAGGGATTAATAATTCACCCCTCCACTTT
TRBD2 TRBJ2-1 . TRBV6-5 CATHGRASYNEQFF TGTGCCACCCATGGGAGGGCTTCCTACAATGAGCAGTTCTTC
. TRBJ2-7 few TRBV6-1 CASSERSGLNSYEQYF TGTGCCAGCAGTGAACGTTCGGGCCTAAACTCCTACGAGCAGTACTTC